The 24 T cell receptor beta chains in this list originate from one sample, sequenced in a study of cytomegalovirus exposure and HLA in healthy donors. The PCR contained 60 Vbeta and 13 Jbeta primers. Assay used: immunoSEQ multiplex PCR; TCRdb lists only in-frame clones, some missing. The profile covers 150,000 or so clones, with 80% appearing a single time and about 9.1% taken by the ten largest. The sample was PBMCs. The receptors derive from a man aged 18 to 30 in good health and CMV-seropositive.

The V call is TRBV19, the J call TRBJ2-7; D remains ambiguous. CDR3 size: 13 residues. V was trimmed by 1 base and J by 7 bases, leaving 11 bases between them. Germline V lookup: CDR1 LNHDA, CDR2 SQIVND (reference sequence). The CDR3 DNA sequence: TGTGCCAGTAGTATAGTCCCCTCTCGGGAGCAGTACTTC. Its translation: CASSIVPSREQYF.

This clone was found a few times. The chain employs TRBV6-5 and TRBJ2-5; 10 nucleotides align to TRBD1. The germline gives CDR1 MNHEY, CDR2 SVGAGI. V trimming: 5 bases; J trimming: 0 bases; junction bases outside the gene matches: 3. The CDR3 contains 15 residues. The CDR3 region is CASSTGTGDQETQYF. The CDR3 nucleotides are TGTGCCAGCAGTACCGGGACAGGGGACCAAGAGACCCAGTACTTC.

V is TRBV6-1 and J is TRBJ2-7, with 8 bases matching TRBD1. This CDR3 has 16 amino acids. Germline V gene sequence: CDR1 MNHNS, CDR2 SASEGT. V gave up 3 bases and J gave up 6 bases; unmatched junction bases: 13. In DNA, the CDR3 is TGTGCCAGCAGTGATTCTCAGCGAACAGGGGGACCCGAGCAGTACTTC. It translates to CASSDSQRTGGPEQYF.

The genes are TRBV13 and TRBJ2-7; TRBD2 is a possible D gene (6 bases). CDR1 is PRHDT, CDR2 FYEKMQ, per germline (reference sequence). Trimming shortened V by 5 bases and J by 3 bases, and 11 bases separated the two germline ends. The CDR3 runs 13 residues. The CDR3 nucleotides are TGTGCCAGCAGCATACGGACTATCTACGAGCAGTACTTC. It yields the protein CASSIRTIYEQYF.

The genes are TRBV27 and TRBJ1-2, with a possible D match to TRBD1 (6 bases). This CDR3 contains 15 residues. V lost 0 bases, J lost 5 bases, and 13 bases lay in between. CDR1 MNHEY and CDR2 SMNVEV come from the germline V gene (reference sequence). The CDR3 DNA reads as TGTGCCAGCAGTTTATCTAGGGGACATATTTATGGCTACACCTTC. Translating gives CASSLSRGHIYGYTF.

The chain links TRBV2 to TRBJ2-3; possible D gene TRBD2, 6 bases. V lost 6 bases and J lost 2, with 18 bases in between. The CDR3 runs to 16 residues. The germline V gene encodes CDR1 SNHLY and CDR2 FYNNEI. In nucleotides, the CDR3 is TGTGCCAGCAGCTCCCTCCCTGCGGGGACCACAGATACGCAGTATTTT. It codes for CASSSLPAGTTDTQYF.

This sequence joins TRBV9 and TRBJ2-7; perhaps TRBD1 as D (6 bases). The germline gives CDR1 SGDLS, CDR2 YYNGEE. V was cut by 2 bases and J by 4 bases, with 16 bases left in between. The CDR3 runs 15 residues. Written as DNA, the CDR3 is TGTGCCAGCAGCGTCGACAGGTCGGCCACATACGAGCAGTACTTC. Its translation is CASSVDRSATYEQYF.

This clone was picked up one time. The rearrangement uses TRBV7-2 and TRBJ1-3; D unclear. The CDR3 runs to 16 residues. Germline loops: CDR1 SGHTA, CDR2 FQGNSA. The V end was cut by 4 bases, the J end by 0 bases, with 13 bases between. This CDR3 reads CASSSRGRGSGNTIYF. In DNA, the CDR3 is TGTGCCAGCAGCTCAAGAGGACGGGGCTCTGGAAACACCATATATTTT.

The V gene is TRBV4-1, the J gene TRBJ2-3; D unresolved. Trimming took off 3 bases at V and 1 base at J, with 8 bases between the two ends. The CDR3 length is 14 residues. Germline assignment: CDR1 MGHRA and CDR2 YSYEKL. In DNA form, the CDR3 reads TGCGCCAGCAGCCAGCGCCCGGGCACAGATACGCAGTATTTT. Encoded protein: CASSQRPGTDTQYF.

The J gene is TRBJ2-1, the V gene TRBV19, with 11 bases that match TRBD2. The CDR3 covers 16 residues. Germline V gene sequence: CDR1 LNHDA, CDR2 SQIVND (reference sequence). V lost 1 base to trimming and J lost 10 bases; unmatched junction nucleotides: 9. CDR3 coding DNA: TGTGCCAGTAGTATAGGTGAGGGACTAGCGGAGGGCGAGCAGTTCTTC. Amino acids: CASSIGEGLAEGEQFF.

The rearrangement links TRBV10-3 to TRBJ2-1; possible D gene TRBD2, 7 bases. The CDR3 loop spans 16 amino acids. CDR1 and CDR2 from the germline V gene are ENHRY and SYGVKD. The V end was cut by 7 bases, the J end by 5 bases, with 21 bases between. CDR3 coding DNA: TGTGCCATCAAACCTTGGGTGGGGGGGCCTGACAATGAGCAGTTCTTC. Translated, it gives CAIKPWVGGPDNEQFF.

This chain links TRBV9 with TRBJ2-7; possibly TRBD2 for D (6 bases). The V end lost 4 bases, the J end lost 5 bases, and 16 bases lay between the germline ends. Germline loops: CDR1 SGDLS, CDR2 YYNGEE. The CDR3 totals 14 residues. CDR3 sequence: CASSPRLGMDEQYF. DNA of the CDR3: TGTGCCAGCAGCCCTAGACTAGGAATGGACGAGCAGTACTTC.

The chain is built from TRBV7-6 and TRBJ1-4, with TRBD1 as a possible D gene (5 bases). The CDR3 is 18 amino acids. With 2 bases removed from V and 5 bases from J, the gap between germline ends came to 21 bases. Germline lookup yields CDR1 SGHVS and CDR2 FNYEAQ. CDR3 nucleotides: TGTGCCAGCAGCTTATCCCCGGTCGGGGGGTCCAGGAATGAAAAACTGTTTTTT. It codes for CASSLSPVGGSRNEKLFF.

The chain combines TRBV6-1 with TRBJ1-1; D remains ambiguous. This CDR3 spans 12 amino acids. Trimming took 3 bases from V and 11 from J, leaving 13 bases between them. The V gene's germline CDR1 is MNHNS and CDR2 SASEGT. The CDR3 bases are TGTGCCAGCAGTGAGGAGTCTGCGAGGGCTTTCTTT. Protein sequence: CASSEESARAFF.

V gene TRBV7-8 combines with J gene TRBJ2-5; 7 bases agree with TRBD1. The CDR3 consists of 15 residues. Germline V CDR1 and CDR2: SGHVS, FQNEAQ. The V segment lost 5 bases and the J segment 8 bases; nucleotides outside the gene matches: 14. Here the CDR3 DNA reads TGTGCCAGCAGCCCTGGGACAGCCCAATTCGGCACCCAGTACTTC. As protein: CASSPGTAQFGTQYF.

This rearrangement joins TRBV5-1 to TRBJ2-7; D perhaps matches TRBD1 (5 bases). Looked up from germline, CDR1 is SGHRS and CDR2 is YFSETQ. The CDR3 is 15 residues long. Trimming left V 0 bases short and J 7 bases short, with 17 bases between. CDR3 in amino acids: CASSLADSPLREQYF. The CDR3 DNA reads as TGCGCCAGCAGCTTGGCCGACAGTCCTCTACGGGAGCAGTACTTC.

V is TRBV6-6 and J is TRBJ1-5, with a weak D call TRBD1 (5 bases). V was pared by 6 bases and J by 3 bases, with 9 bases between. Germline values: CDR1 MNHNY, CDR2 SVGAGI (reference sequence). The CDR3 loop spans 13 amino acids. The DNA of the CDR3 is TGTGCCAGCAGGGGACTTCTCAATCAGCCCCAGCATTTT. Encoded protein: CASRGLLNQPQHF.

The V call is TRBV7-6, the J call TRBJ2-5; 9 bases align to TRBD2. This CDR3 is 14 amino acids long. V trimming: 1 base; J trimming: 5 bases; junction bases outside the gene matches: 2. The germline gives CDR1 SGHVS, CDR2 FNYEAQ. The CDR3 DNA reads TGTGCCAGCAGCTTAGGCGGGAGGGCGGAGACCCAGTACTTC. It codes for CASSLGGRAETQYF.

This chain joins TRBV28 and TRBJ1-3; tentatively, D is TRBD1 (5 bases). V lost 3 bases and J 3 bases, leaving 9 bases between the germline ends. The CDR3 has 14 amino acids. Per the germline V gene, CDR1 is MDHEN and CDR2 is SYDVKM. The CDR3 DNA follows: TGTGCCAGCAGTTTTTCAGGGTTTGGAAACACCATATATTTT. It encodes CASSFSGFGNTIYF.

A single count supports this clone. V gene TRBV6-1 combines with J gene TRBJ1-1; 7 nucleotides agree with TRBD1. V trimming: 5 bases; J trimming: 3 bases; junction bases outside the gene matches: 6. The germline V gene encodes CDR1 MNHNS and CDR2 SASEGT. CDR3 size: 14 residues. The CDR3 region is CASSFDTGDTEAFF. Here the CDR3 DNA reads TGTGCCAGCAGTTTCGATACAGGGGACACTGAAGCTTTCTTT.

This clone was picked up one time. This CDR3 reads CASSNGGEQYF. The CDR3 DNA follows: TGTGCCAGTAGTAACGGGGGAGAGCAGTACTTC. V is TRBV19 and J is TRBJ2-7, with D perhaps TRBD2 (6 bases). The CDR3 has 11 residues. Trimming shortened V by 4 bases and J by 7 bases, and 8 bases separated the two germline ends. Germline V gives CDR1 LNHDA, CDR2 SQIVND (reference sequence). The full variable domain, rest sourced from reference TRBV19 and TRBJ2-7, is DGGITQSPKYLFRKEGQNVTLSCEQNLNHDAMYWYRQDPGQGLRLIYYSQIVNDFQKGDIAEGYSVSREKKESFPLTVTSAQKNPTAFYLCASSNGGEQYFGPGTRLTVT.

The CDR3: CASSLERQGAGETQYF. The DNA of the CDR3 is TGTGCCAGCAGCTTAGAGAGACAGGGGGCGGGGGAGACCCAGTACTTC. The genes are TRBV11-2 and TRBJ2-5; 10 bases align to TRBD1. The CDR3 runs to 16 residues. Trimming cost V 0 bases and J 5 bases; bases outside gene matches: 6. Germline V gives CDR1 SGHAT, CDR2 FQNNGV.

The V gene is TRBV12-5, the J gene TRBJ2-3; D ambiguous. V lost 4 bases and J 2 bases, leaving 7 bases between the germline ends. Per germline, CDR1 LGHNT and CDR2 FRNRAP. The CDR3 sequence is 13 residues long. The chain's CDR3 is CASGWSHTDTQYF. CDR3 sequence (DNA): TGTGCTAGTGGTTGGAGCCACACAGATACGCAGTATTTT.

The chain is built from TRBV30 and TRBJ1-5; 8 positions match TRBD1. Looked up from germline, CDR1 is GTSNPN and CDR2 is SVGIG (reference sequence). The CDR3 has 13 amino acids. The trim removed 3 bases at V and 6 bases at J, leaving 4 bases unmatched. The CDR3 spells CAWSAGGLQPQHF. In DNA, the CDR3 is TGTGCCTGGAGCGCAGGGGGCCTTCAGCCCCAGCATTTT.